This T cell receptor beta chain was identified during a study of shared clonotypes between healthy human individuals (dated by TCRdb to 2020 to 2022). Background on the whole study: The cohort comprised two women and a few men aged 18 to 49 years. For each donor, CD4 naive and CD4 memory were each run on three plates, CD8 naive on two plates, and CD8 memory on one plate. To estimate repertoire size and how much clonotypes are shared between individuals, the study performed deep sequencing of blood TCR repertoires from about five healthy adults. Different laboratories and diverse techniques were used to prepare libraries and sequence TCR repertoires, to increase sequencing depth and limit assay-specific biases. Each donor's leukapheresis produced roughly between roughly 0.94 and 9.5 billion PBMCs.

TCR CDR3 regions were amplified from genomic DNA by multiplex PCR using the deep immunoSEQ assay. Extracted genomic DNA from each cell subset was spread evenly across all wells of several immunoSEQ 96-well plates, with each plate serving as a replicate. For sorted subsets, about 220 ng of genomic DNA, equivalent to around 31,000 T cell genomes, went into each replicate PCR. The purified libraries were quantified using a Qubit 3.0 fluorometer, sized with a Bioanalyzer 2100, and then quantified again using the KAPA Library Quantification kit. Each immunoSEQ 96-well plate was sequenced on its own single-read 150-cycle Illumina NextSeq 550 flow cell. Under the source paper's analysis protocol: The immunoSEQ output contained only junctional sequences without quality scores, so filtering could not match that applied to full-length reads. To assign V/J genes and CDR3, sequences were annotated against IMGT germline references using PyIR, a Python wrapper for IgBLAST v1.9. Reads were filtered out if the reads had weak V/J assignments (E-value above 1e-6), no CDR3, stop codons, out-of-frame junctions, or ambiguous translated residues. A V3J clonotype was defined by an identical inferred V gene, J gene, and CDR3 amino acid sequence. Percentage overlap between repertoires was computed as shared unique clonotypes divided by the size of the smaller repertoire. Richness of each repertoire was evaluated using RTK rarefaction, the Chao1 estimator, and Recon v2.1 estimates of unobserved clonotypes. Generation probabilities were computed with OLGA for all TCRbeta clonotypes obtained by the gDNA method from a handful of donors. Imported from immuneACCESS, the table was reduced by TCRdb to in-frame sequences with V and J called. These copies leave out some clones; in studies compared against another copy, an unresolved V gene accounts for under half, and the cause of the remainder is not known. V and J calls plus clone size are reproduced from that table; the DNA served to infer D and trimming. Across this sample there are 2.3 million or so clones, with 80% to 95% seen only once. About 0.39% of the sample belongs to the ten largest clones.

Notes on this clone: It has no known antigen specificity. Qualities for individual bases were not recorded, and no much larger clone is one base off.

General study outcomes and caveats: Sharing across four donors was observed for roughly 5% of naive CD4, 3% to 3.5% of naive CD8, 2.3% of memory CD4, and over 0.3% of memory CD8 clonotypes. The small number of donors limited the genetic and exposure-history diversity represented. Incomplete sequencing was indicated by rarefaction of sorted-subset datasets, despite the large sequencing depth. Pairwise subsampling indicated that sequencing depth was expected to affect the degree of clonotype sharing among donors. Higher generation probabilities were observed for clonotypes shared by all four sorted-subset donors than for non-shared clonotypes. Estimated clonotype richness was generally larger for naive than for memory subsets. Sampling was limited to blood, and TCR repertoires in tissue likely differ from TCR repertoires in blood.

From the cysteine up to the phenylalanine, the CDR3 has a length of 16 residues. Only the CDR3 DNA stays, 48 bases, in frame from base 1. A distance of 17 bases separates the germline ends of V and J, which lose 6 bases and 0 bases respectively. The germline V gene (reference sequence) gives CDR1 as SEHNR and CDR2 as FQNEAQ. The donors were healthy, HIV-negative adults with no recently reported acute infections or vaccinations. Only Caucasian adults living in Nashville, Tennessee, USA were represented among the donors. Magnetic negative selection was used to enrich CD4+ T cells, after which naive cells were positively selected on CD45RA and the negative fraction became the memory subset. After blood collection by leukapheresis, PBMCs were isolated using Ficoll-Histopaque density gradient centrifugation and then cryopreserved in the vapor phase of liquid nitrogen. Analytical flow cytometry was used to check the purity and quantity of every magnetically sorted T cell population. Each sorted fraction had its genomic DNA isolated and then quantified by UV absorbance on a Nanodrop 2000c.

The chain links TRBV7-9 with TRBJ2-5; no confident D gene assignment can be made. Sequenced input: naive CD4+ T cells from PBMCs. The cell subset or site label corresponds to: CD45RA+ positively selected. The clonotype comes from a man between 18 and 35 years old in good health. Some clones in this sample may be carry-over from other donors' samples. The CDR3 corresponds to CASRPIRAQYQETQYF. The sequenced DNA: TGTGCCAGCAGACCGATACGAGCACAGTACCAAGAGACCCAGTACTTC.